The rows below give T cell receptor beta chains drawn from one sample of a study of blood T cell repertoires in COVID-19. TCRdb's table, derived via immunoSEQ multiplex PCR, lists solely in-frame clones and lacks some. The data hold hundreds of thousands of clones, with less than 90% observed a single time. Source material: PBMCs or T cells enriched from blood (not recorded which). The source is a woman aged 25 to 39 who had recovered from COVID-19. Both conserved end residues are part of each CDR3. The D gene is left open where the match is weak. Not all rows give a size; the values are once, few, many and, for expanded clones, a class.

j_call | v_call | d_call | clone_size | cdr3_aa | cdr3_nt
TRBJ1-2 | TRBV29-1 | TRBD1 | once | CSVYRDRGYGYTF | TGCAGCGTATACCGGGACAGGGGTTATGGCTACACCTTC
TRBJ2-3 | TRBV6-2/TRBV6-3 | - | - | CASSYAGAKTTDTQYF | TGTGCCAGCAGTTACGCGGGGGCGAAGACCACAGATACGCAGTATTTT
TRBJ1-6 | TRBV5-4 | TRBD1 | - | CASSLLGTGSVWNSPLHF | TGTGCCAGCAGCTTGCTCGGGACAGGGTCTGTTTGGAATTCACCCCTCCACTTT
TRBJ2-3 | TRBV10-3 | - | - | CAISESTGGGTDTQYF | TGTGCCATCAGTGAGTCCACAGGCGGGGGCACAGATACGCAGTATTTT
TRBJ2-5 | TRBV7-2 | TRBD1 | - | CASSLVGTGPQYF | TGTGCCAGCAGCTTAGTGGGGACAGGTCCCCAGTACTTC
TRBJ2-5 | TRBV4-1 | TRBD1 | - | CASSQEGTGGIETQYF | TGCGCCAGCAGCCAAGAGGGGACAGGGGGCATCGAGACCCAGTACTTC
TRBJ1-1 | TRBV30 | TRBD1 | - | CAWRPGTGGSGTEAFF | TGTGCCTGGAGGCCCGGGACAGGGGGCTCGGGCACTGAAGCTTTCTTT
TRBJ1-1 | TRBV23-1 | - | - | CASSQAGNTEAFF | TGCGCCAGCAGTCAAGCCGGGAACACTGAAGCTTTCTTT
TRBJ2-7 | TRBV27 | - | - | CASSLTSAYEQYF | TGTGCCAGCAGTTTAACTTCCGCATACGAGCAGTACTTC
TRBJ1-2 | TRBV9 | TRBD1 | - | CASSVVPGQGRGYTF | TGTGCCAGCAGCGTAGTCCCCGGACAGGGCCGGGGCTACACCTTC
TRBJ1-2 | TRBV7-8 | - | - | CASSPMTANYGYTF | TGTGCCAGCAGCCCAATGACAGCTAACTATGGCTACACCTTC
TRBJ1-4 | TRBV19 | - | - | CASRRTTGLNEKLFF | TGTGCCAGTAGACGTACCACAGGGCTTAATGAAAAACTGTTTTTT
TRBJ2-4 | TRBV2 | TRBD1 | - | CASQGVPKNIQYF | TGTGCCTCCCAGGGGGTCCCCAAAAACATTCAGTACTTC
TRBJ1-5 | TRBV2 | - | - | CASRGRSPNQPQHF | TGTGCCAGCAGGGGGAGGTCCCCCAATCAGCCCCAGCATTTT
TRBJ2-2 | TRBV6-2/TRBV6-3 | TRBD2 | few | CASSYVKRGALNTGELFF | TGTGCCAGCAGTTACGTCAAGCGGGGGGCCCTGAACACCGGGGAGCTGTTTTTT
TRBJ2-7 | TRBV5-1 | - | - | CASSLGGQSYEQYF | TGCGCCAGCAGCTTGGGAGGGCAGAGCTACGAGCAGTACTTC
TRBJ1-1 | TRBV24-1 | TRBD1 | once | CATSVLQGAPDTEAFF | TGTGCCACCAGTGTACTACAGGGGGCGCCTGACACTGAAGCTTTCTTT
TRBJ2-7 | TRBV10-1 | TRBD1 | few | CASSSQGAGQQYF | TGCGCCAGCAGCTCTCAGGGGGCGGGTCAGCAGTACTTC
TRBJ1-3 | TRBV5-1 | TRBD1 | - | CASSRDRAGNTIYF | TGCGCCAGCAGCAGGGACAGGGCTGGAAACACCATATATTTT
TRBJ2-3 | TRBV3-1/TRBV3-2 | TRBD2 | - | CASRRGNTDTQYF | TGTGCCAGCAGGCGGGGGAACACAGATACGCAGTATTTT
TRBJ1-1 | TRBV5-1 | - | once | CASSPVVGVGAFF | TGCGCCAGCAGCCCGGTCGTCGGAGTTGGAGCTTTCTTT
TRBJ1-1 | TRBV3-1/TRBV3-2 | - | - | CASSQGIQGSAEAFF | TGTGCCAGCAGCCAAGGTATTCAGGGTTCGGCTGAAGCTTTCTTT
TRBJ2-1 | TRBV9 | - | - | CASSVRSNQGNNEQFF | TGTGCCAGCAGCGTAAGGTCCAACCAGGGGAACAATGAGCAGTTCTTC
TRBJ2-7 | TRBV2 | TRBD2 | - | CASKGPFTSGSDYEQYF | TGTGCCAGCAAGGGACCCTTTACTAGCGGGAGTGACTACGAGCAGTACTTC
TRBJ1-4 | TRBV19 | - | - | CASRSGRRENEKLFF | TGTGCCAGTAGATCAGGGCGCAGAGAAAATGAAAAACTGTTTTTT
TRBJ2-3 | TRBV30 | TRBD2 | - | CAWTSGSTDTQYF | TGTGCCTGGACTAGCGGGAGCACAGATACGCAGTATTTT
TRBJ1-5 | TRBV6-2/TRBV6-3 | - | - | CASSLPRDRTEEGNQPQHF | TGTGCCAGCAGTTTACCCCGCGACAGGACTGAAGAAGGCAATCAGCCCCAGCATTTT
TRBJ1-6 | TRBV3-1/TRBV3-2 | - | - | CASSQDIGYSPLHF | TGTGCCAGCAGCCAAGATATCGGGTATTCACCCCTCCACTTT
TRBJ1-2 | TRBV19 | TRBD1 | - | CASRTAGTVYGYTF | TGTGCCAGTAGGACGGCTGGGACAGTCTATGGCTACACCTTC
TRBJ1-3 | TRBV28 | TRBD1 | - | CASSLPGQAYDSGNTIYF | TGTGCCAGCAGTTTACCCGGACAGGCCTACGACTCTGGAAACACCATATATTTT
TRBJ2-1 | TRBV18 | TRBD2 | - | CASSPRLAGGLSDEQFF | TGTGCCAGCTCACCCCGACTAGCGGGGGGGCTTTCTGATGAGCAGTTCTTC
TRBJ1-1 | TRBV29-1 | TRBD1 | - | CSVGQGILNTEAFF | TGCAGCGTCGGACAGGGTATACTGAACACTGAAGCTTTCTTT
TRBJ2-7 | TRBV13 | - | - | CASSLGLRRVYEQYF | TGTGCCAGCAGCTTAGGCCTAAGGAGGGTGTACGAGCAGTACTTC
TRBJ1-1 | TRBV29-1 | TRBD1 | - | CSVVGGRGMTEAFF | TGCAGCGTTGTAGGGGGCAGGGGAATGACTGAAGCTTTCTTT
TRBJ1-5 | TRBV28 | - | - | CASSALRQGSSNQPQHF | TGTGCCAGCAGTGCCCTCCGGCAGGGGAGTAGCAATCAGCCCCAGCATTTT
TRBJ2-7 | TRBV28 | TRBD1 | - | CATWTGGMGEQYF | TGTGCCACTTGGACAGGGGGCATGGGGGAGCAGTACTTC
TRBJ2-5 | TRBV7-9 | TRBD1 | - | CASSYRDSEETQYF | TGTGCCAGCAGCTACCGGGACAGCGAAGAGACCCAGTACTTC
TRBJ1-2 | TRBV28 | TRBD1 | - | CASSQRDSYGYTF | TGTGCCAGCAGTCAGAGGGACAGCTATGGCTACACCTTC
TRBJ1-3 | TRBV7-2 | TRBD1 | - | CASSFPGGGSGNTIYF | TGTGCCAGCAGCTTCCCAGGGGGCGGTTCTGGAAACACCATATATTTT
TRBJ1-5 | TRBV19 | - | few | CASRQGFQPQHF | TGTGCCAGTAGACAGGGTTTTCAGCCCCAGCATTTT
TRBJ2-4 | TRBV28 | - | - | CASSLPGTKNIQYF | TGTGCCAGCAGTTTACCGGGGACCAAAAACATTCAGTACTTC
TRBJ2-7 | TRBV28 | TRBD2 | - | CASSLRGTSVEQYF | TGTGCCAGCAGTCTAAGGGGAACTAGCGTTGAGCAGTACTTC
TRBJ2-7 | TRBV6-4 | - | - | CARDEGERYEQYF | TGTGCCAGGGATGAGGGGGAGCGGTACGAGCAGTACTTC
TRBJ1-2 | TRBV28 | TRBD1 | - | CASSPLDRENYGYTF | TGTGCCAGCAGTCCCCTGGACAGGGAAAACTATGGCTACACCTTC
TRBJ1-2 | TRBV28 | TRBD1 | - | CASSPGTALRIFYGYTF | TGTGCCAGCAGTCCCGGGACAGCCCTTAGGATCTTCTATGGCTACACCTTC
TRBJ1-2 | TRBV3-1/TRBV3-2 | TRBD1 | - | CASSQGFRGLDYGYTF | TGTGCCAGCAGCCAAGGGTTCAGGGGGCTTGACTATGGCTACACCTTC
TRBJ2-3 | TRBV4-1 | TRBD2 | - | CASSRGLASTDTQYF | TGCGCCAGCAGCCGAGGACTAGCTAGCACAGATACGCAGTATTTT
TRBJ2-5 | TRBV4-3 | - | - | CASSQGLGQGYQETQYF | TGCGCCAGCAGCCAAGGTTTGGGGCAAGGCTATCAAGAGACCCAGTACTTC
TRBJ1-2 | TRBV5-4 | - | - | CASSRPPGNYGYTF | TGTGCCAGCAGCCGTCCCCCAGGAAACTATGGCTACACCTTC
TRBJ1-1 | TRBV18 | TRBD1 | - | CASSPSLTGGADTEAFF | TGTGCCAGCTCACCCTCACTCACAGGGGGCGCGGACACTGAAGCTTTCTTT
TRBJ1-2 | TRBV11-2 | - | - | CASSLDTGSANYGYTF | TGTGCCAGCAGCTTAGACACAGGGTCAGCTAACTATGGCTACACCTTC